This T cell receptor (beta chain) was found in a study of shared clonotypes between healthy human individuals. Terminally differentiated effector memory CD45RA+ cells were excluded by CCR7 positive selection of CD45RO-negative cells. Clones were read by immunoSEQ multiplex PCR, and TCRdb kept only the in-frame ones, dropping some. The sample has about 2.1 million clones, about 94% seen once. Trimming removed 5 bases at V and 0 bases at J, with 18 bases between. The CDR3 runs to 17 residues. The germline V gene has CDR1 MNHEY and CDR2 SMNVEV (reference sequence). The material sequenced was naive CD8+ T cells from PBMCs. This clonotype was obtained from a man between 18 and 35 years old in good health. Some clones in this sample may be carry-over from other donors' samples. The rearrangement uses TRBV27 and TRBJ2-3; D possibly corresponds to TRBD1 (6 bases). Here the CDR3 DNA reads TGTGCCAGCAGTCTGAGACAGGCCTTTACTAGCACAGATACGCAGTATTTT. This translates into CASSLRQAFTSTDTQYF.